This T cell receptor beta chain was found in a study of T cells in Graves' hyperthyroidism and ophthalmopathy. About the study: Peripheral blood specimens were obtained at initial diagnosis, prior to any treatment.

The cohort's ophthalmopathy patients, a group with duration under 3 months, had a Clinical Activity Score of at least 3 and a NOSPECS grade of at least 4. The source of the PBMCs was 9.5 to 10 ml of fresh peripheral blood. Trimming stripped 3 bases from V and 12 bases from J, with 11 bases between. The CDR3 sequence is 12 residues long. Study-wide findings and caveats: Most thyroid-expanded clonotypes above 0.001 were also found in blood.

Amplification yielded TCR beta CDR3 regions, with RNA transcripts as the source. First-round RT-PCR with HTBI primers amplified the TCR CDR3 region. TCRdb recomputed calls from the multiplex PCR reads with MiXCR, one row per CDR3 protein. The table lists hundreds of thousands of distinct CDR3 sequences, less than 20% of them singletons, with 47% in the top ten. In the case of this clonotype: The antigen remains undetermined.

The sequence was obtained from a man aged 35-49 years with Graves' ophthalmopathy. The chain uses TRBV12-3 or TRBV12-4 and TRBJ1-4, with D perhaps TRBD1 (5 bases). Sequencing used blood. The CDR3 here is CASSFQGRQLFF. The CDR3 nucleotides are TGTGCCAGCAGTTTTCAGGGCCGGCAACTGTTTTTT.